The T cell receptor beta chain described here comes from a study of circulating CD8 cells and anti-PD-1 response in melanoma. Study observations and caveats: Published repertoire comparisons used only baseline and M1 samples from a small cohort with few responders. No tumor material was available, so peptide assays assessed reactivity.

The CDR3 length is 16 residues. V was pared by 5 bases and J by 8 bases, with 14 bases of the junction left unmatched. Germline CDR1 is PRHDT and CDR2 is FYEKMQ (reference sequence). From live CD3+CD8+TCRalphabeta+ cells, four PD-1 and/or TIGIT subsets were sorted. Each library started from about 15 ng of total RNA using the QIAseq Immune Repertoire TCR panel. TCRdb re-derived calls from the reads in MiXCR, one entry per CDR3 protein. This table has 950 to 1,300 distinct CDR3 sequences, about 6% appearing once. This clonotype is judged medium-sized (0.01 to 0.1%). Its antigen remains unknown. The sequencing used CD8+ T cells from PBMCs, collected at baseline or after one month of anti-PD-1 therapy (not recorded which). The chain carries TRBV13 and TRBJ1-2; TRBD1 matches at 10 bases. This TCR derives from a human donor with melanoma. CDR3 protein: CASSLNSQTGGGGYTF. In DNA, the CDR3 is TGTGCCAGCAGCCTTAATTCCCAGACAGGGGGCGGAGGCTACACCTTC.